The 20 T cell receptor beta chains below come from one sample, sequenced in a study of neurological immune-mediated disorders. As to time point: longitudinal time-point 2. TCRdb redid the calling of the 5' RACE reads with MiXCR, one entry per CDR3 protein. Here the sample spans 60,000 to 75,000 distinct CDR3 sequences, more than 9.5% being singletons. Material: PBMCs. Receptors originate from a man in his thirties or forties in good health.

Many counts were recorded for this clonotype. The rearrangement uses TRBV3-1 and TRBJ2-7, with D maybe TRBD1 (6 bases). CDR3 length: 15 amino acids. V was shortened by 4 bases and J by 1 base, with 14 bases between the two germline ends. The germline gives CDR1 LGHDT, CDR2 YNNKEL (reference sequence). CDR3 region: CASSLNRVSSYEQYF. DNA of the CDR3: TGTGCCAGCAGCCTGAACAGGGTATCATCCTACGAGCAGTACTTC.

This clonotype has a count of ten or more. The V and J genes are TRBV20-1 and TRBJ2-3; 15 bases align to TRBD2. V gave up 6 bases and J gave up 8 bases; unmatched junction bases: 9. From germline, CDR1 is DFQATT and CDR2 SNEGSKA (reference sequence). This CDR3 region has 15 residues. The chain's CDR3 is CSAPGTSGRHGTQYF. CDR3 sequence (DNA): TGCAGTGCACCCGGGACTAGCGGGAGGCATGGTACGCAGTATTTT.

At least ten counts were recorded for this clonotype. The rearrangement uses TRBV7-9 and TRBJ2-5, with unresolved D. The germline CDR1 and CDR2 sequences are SEHNR and FQNEAQ (reference sequence). V dropped 1 base and J dropped 0 bases, with 0 bases sitting between them. There are 12 residues in the CDR3. The CDR3 DNA reads TGTGCCAGCAGCTTAGACCAAGAGACCCAGTACTTC. Translating gives CASSLDQETQYF.

This clonotype was found many times. The DNA of the CDR3 is TGTGCCAGCAGCAAACAGGGCGAGCTTGGGGAGCAGTACTTC. This codes for CASSKQGELGEQYF. The gene calls are TRBV7-2 and TRBJ2-7; perhaps TRBD1 as D (6 bases). Per the germline V gene, CDR1 is SGHTA and CDR2 is FQGNSA. CDR3 length: 14 amino acids. V lost 5 bases to trimming and J lost 7 bases, with 18 bases between them.

Many counts were recorded for this clonotype. The rearrangement links TRBV5-1 to TRBJ2-7; 9 bases match TRBD2. V shed 6 bases and J 2 bases; nucleotides not matched to a gene: 27. The germline gives CDR1 SGHRS, CDR2 YFSETQ. This CDR3 is 21 amino acids long. The CDR3 loop is CASTWGRRTTFSGGGPYEQYF. CDR3 bases: TGCGCCAGCACCTGGGGACGGAGGACTACTTTTAGCGGGGGTGGACCCTACGAGCAGTACTTC.

This clonotype has at least ten counts. The CDR3 protein is CSVTRGSDTGELFF. The CDR3 DNA sequence: TGCAGCGTTACTCGGGGGTCCGACACCGGGGAGCTGTTTTTT. The rearrangement joins TRBV29-1 to TRBJ2-2; weak D call: TRBD2 (6 bases). Germline CDR1 and CDR2: SQVTM and ANQGSEA. The CDR3 runs 14 residues. V lost 5 bases, J lost 3 bases, and 13 bases lay in between.

This clonotype was recorded many times. The chain is built from TRBV7-2 and TRBJ2-1, with 8 nucleotides matching TRBD2. The germline V gene encodes CDR1 SGHTA and CDR2 FQGNSA. The CDR3 totals 15 residues. The ends lost 3 bases at V and 8 bases at J; junction bases unmatched: 9. CDR3 DNA: TGTGCCAGCAGCTTCCAAGCGGGAGCTTTGGATGAGCAGTTCTTC. It yields the protein CASSFQAGALDEQFF. Combining the CDR3 with reference TRBV7-2 and TRBJ2-1 gives the whole variable domain GAGVSQSPSNKVTEKGKDVELRCDPISGHTALYWYRQSLGQGLEFLIYFQGNSAPDKSGLPSDRFSAERTGGSVSTLTIQRTQQEDSAVYLCASSFQAGALDEQFFGPGTRLTVL.

This clonotype came up many times. This chain uses TRBV7-2 with TRBJ1-2; 10 bases match TRBD1. The CDR3 loop spans 15 amino acids. Germline assignment: CDR1 SGHTA and CDR2 FQGNSA. With 5 bases clipped from V and 7 bases from J, the junction kept 10 bases outside the gene matches. CDR3 residues: CASSRTGGDGSGYTF. CDR3 DNA: TGTGCCAGCAGCCGGACAGGGGGTGACGGAAGTGGCTACACCTTC.

Concerning this clonotype: A much larger clone differs from this one at a single base, so this may be a read error. The chain recombines TRBV12-3 or TRBV12-4 with TRBJ1-2; D is undetermined. V lost 6 bases to trimming and J lost 6 bases, with 11 bases between them. This CDR3 spans 12 amino acids. CDR3 DNA sequence: TGTGCCAGCAGGAACAGTGGAGATGGCTACACCTTC. As protein: CASRNSGDGYTF.

Concerning this clonotype itself: A read error is possible here, since a much larger clone lies one base away. This rearrangement joins TRBV7-2 to TRBJ2-7; tentative D call: TRBD1 (5 bases). The CDR3 is 15 residues long. Per the germline V gene, CDR1 is SGHTA and CDR2 is FQGNSA. V lost 1 base and J 2 bases, leaving 12 bases between the germline ends. The chain's CDR3 is CASSLEGAAPYEQYF. The CDR3 DNA sequence: TGTGCCAGCAGCTTAGAAGGGGCAGCTCCCTACGAGCAGTACTTC.

This clonotype came up a few times. This chain's CDR3 is CASSYSYGALLAPGANVLTF. In DNA form, the CDR3 reads TGTGCCAGCAGTTACTCGTACGGGGCCCTTTTGGCGCCTGGGGCCAACGTCCTGACTTTC. The chain employs TRBV6-5 and TRBJ2-6, with D perhaps TRBD1 or TRBD2 (5 bases each). CDR3 length: 20 residues. Germline V gene data show CDR1 as MNHEY and CDR2 as SVGAGI. V shed 0 bases and J shed 2 bases, with 20 bases lying between them.

V and J are TRBV10-3 and TRBJ1-6; the D gene is possibly TRBD1 (5 bases). CDR1 is ENHRY and CDR2 is SYGVKD in the germline V gene. Deletions cut 11 bases from V and 8 bases from J, with 22 bases between. The CDR3 covers 15 residues. CDR3 nucleotides: TGTGCCGCCGCGGGGCAGATATCGTTTGATTCACCCCTCCACTTT. Protein: CAAAGQISFDSPLHF.

This clonotype was seen at least ten times. The gene calls are TRBV5-1 and TRBJ2-7; 7 nucleotides align to TRBD2. V gave up 4 bases and J gave up 4 bases; unmatched junction bases: 8. The germline CDR1 and CDR2 sequences are SGHRS and YFSETQ. This CDR3 comprises 14 residues. The CDR3 DNA follows: TGCGCCAGCAGCGAGAACCTAGCGGAATACGAGCAGTACTTC. Protein sequence: CASSENLAEYEQYF.

In its sample, this clonotype was seen many times. V and J are TRBV7-2 and TRBJ2-3; D remains ambiguous. This CDR3 is built from 14 residues. Germline V gene lookup returns CDR1 SGHTA and CDR2 FQGNSA. Trimming took 5 bases from V and 5 from J, leaving 14 bases between them. CDR3 sequence: CASSAAPRRDTQYF. Written as DNA, the CDR3 is TGTGCCAGCAGCGCAGCCCCCCGGCGAGATACGCAGTATTTT. The entire variable domain, with the rest obtained from reference TRBV7-2 and TRBJ2-3, is as follows: GAGVSQSPSNKVTEKGKDVELRCDPISGHTALYWYRQSLGQGLEFLIYFQGNSAPDKSGLPSDRFSAERTGGSVSTLTIQRTQQEDSAVYLCASSAAPRRDTQYFGPGTRLTVL.

This clonotype was detected many times. The J gene is TRBJ2-1, the V gene TRBV20-1, with D uncertain. The germline V and J ends were trimmed by 6 bases and 3 bases, with 6 bases remaining between them. The CDR3 has 11 residues. In germline, CDR1 is DFQATT, CDR2 SNEGSKA (reference sequence). The CDR3 region is CSAPDYNEQFF. CDR3 DNA sequence: TGCAGTGCCCCGGACTACAATGAGCAGTTCTTC.

This clonotype showed up many times. The chain carries TRBV15 and TRBJ1-5; D not resolved. V dropped 5 bases and J dropped 4 bases, with 12 bases sitting between them. The CDR3 spans 14 residues. CDR1 LNHNV and CDR2 YYDKDF come from the germline V gene (reference sequence). The CDR3 DNA follows: TGTGCCACCAGCGGATGGACGGAAAATCAGCCCCAGCATTTT. Translation gives CATSGWTENQPQHF.

This clonotype was picked up many times. The rearrangement joins TRBV12-3 or TRBV12-4 to TRBJ2-1; 9 nucleotides line up with TRBD1. The length of the CDR3 is 15 residues. V dropped 4 bases and J dropped 2; count of bases not matched to a gene: 3. The CDR3 spells CASSSRTGAYNEQFF. In nucleotides, the CDR3 is TGTGCCAGCAGTTCGCGGACAGGGGCCTACAATGAGCAGTTCTTC.

This clonotype was recorded many times. The rearrangement joins TRBV5-1 to TRBJ1-1, with D perhaps TRBD1 (6 bases). Germline V gene lookup returns CDR1 SGHRS and CDR2 YFSETQ. Trimming took off 1 base at V and 0 bases at J, with 10 bases between the two ends. This CDR3 is 15 amino acids long. Here the CDR3 reads CASSLRTDMNTEAFF. CDR3 nucleotide sequence: TGCGCCAGCAGCTTGCGGACAGACATGAACACTGAAGCTTTCTTT. The full variable domain, rest sourced from reference TRBV5-1 and TRBJ1-1, is KAGVTQTPRYLIKTRGQQVTLSCSPISGHRSVSWYQQTPGQGLQFLFEYFSETQRNKGNFPGRFSGRQFSNSRSEMNVSTLELGDSALYLCASSLRTDMNTEAFFGQGTRLTVV.

This clonotype was found many times. The V gene is TRBV5-1, the J gene TRBJ2-3, with D perhaps matching TRBD2 (5 bases). CDR3 size: 14 residues. Germline V CDR1 and CDR2: SGHRS, YFSETQ. Trimming left V 2 bases short and J 0 bases short, with 7 bases between. CDR3 protein: CASSLRTSTDTQYF. In DNA, the CDR3 is TGCGCCAGCAGCTTAAGGACTAGCACAGATACGCAGTATTTT. Based on the CDR3 plus reference TRBV5-1 and TRBJ2-3, the full variable domain is KAGVTQTPRYLIKTRGQQVTLSCSPISGHRSVSWYQQTPGQGLQFLFEYFSETQRNKGNFPGRFSGRQFSNSRSEMNVSTLELGDSALYLCASSLRTSTDTQYFGPGTRLTVL.

This clonotype was detected many times. The V gene is TRBV3-1, the J gene TRBJ1-1; perhaps TRBD1 as D (6 bases). V shed 4 bases and J shed 2 bases, with 11 bases lying between them. The CDR3 is 14 amino acids. The germline V gene has CDR1 LGHDT and CDR2 YNNKEL (reference sequence). CDR3 region: CASSLTDRNTEAFF. Here the CDR3 DNA reads TGTGCCAGCAGCCTCACGGACAGAAACACTGAAGCTTTCTTT.